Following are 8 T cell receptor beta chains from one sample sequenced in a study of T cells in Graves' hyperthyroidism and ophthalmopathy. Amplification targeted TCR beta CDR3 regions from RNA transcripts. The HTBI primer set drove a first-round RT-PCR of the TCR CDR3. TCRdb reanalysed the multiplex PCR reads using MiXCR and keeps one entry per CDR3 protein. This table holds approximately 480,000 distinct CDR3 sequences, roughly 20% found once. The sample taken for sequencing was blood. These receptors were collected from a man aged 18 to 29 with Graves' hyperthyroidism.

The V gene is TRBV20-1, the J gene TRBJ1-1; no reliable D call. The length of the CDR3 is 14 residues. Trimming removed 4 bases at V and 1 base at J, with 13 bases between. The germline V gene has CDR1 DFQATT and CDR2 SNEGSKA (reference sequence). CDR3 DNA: TGCAGTGCTATAAGGCAGGCCACGAACACTGAAGCTTTCTTT. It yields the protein CSAIRQATNTEAFF.

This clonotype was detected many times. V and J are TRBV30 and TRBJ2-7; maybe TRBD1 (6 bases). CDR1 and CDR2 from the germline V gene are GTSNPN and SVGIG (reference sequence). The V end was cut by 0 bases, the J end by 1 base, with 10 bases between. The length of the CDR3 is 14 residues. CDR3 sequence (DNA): TGTGCCTGGAGTGTAGTACAGGGTTCCTACGAGCAGTACTTC. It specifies CAWSVVQGSYEQYF.

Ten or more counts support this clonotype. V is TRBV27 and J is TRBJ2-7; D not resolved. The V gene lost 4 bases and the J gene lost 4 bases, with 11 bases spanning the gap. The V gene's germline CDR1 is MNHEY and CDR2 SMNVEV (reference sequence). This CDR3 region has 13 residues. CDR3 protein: CASSSPPLYEQYF. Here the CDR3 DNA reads TGTGCCAGCAGTTCCCCCCCTCTTTACGAGCAGTACTTC.

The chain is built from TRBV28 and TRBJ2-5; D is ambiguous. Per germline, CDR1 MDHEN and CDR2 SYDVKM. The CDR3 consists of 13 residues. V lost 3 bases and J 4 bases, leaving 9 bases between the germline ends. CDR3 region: CASSFVAPETQYF. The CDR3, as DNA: TGTGCCAGCAGTTTTGTGGCCCCAGAGACCCAGTACTTC.

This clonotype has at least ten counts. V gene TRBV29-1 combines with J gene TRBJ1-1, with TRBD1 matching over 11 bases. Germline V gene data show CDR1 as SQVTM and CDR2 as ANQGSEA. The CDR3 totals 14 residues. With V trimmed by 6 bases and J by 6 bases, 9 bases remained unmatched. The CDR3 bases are TGCAGCGTCCCCCCCGGGACAGGGGGGTCTGAAGCTTTCTTT. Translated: CSVPPGTGGSEAFF.

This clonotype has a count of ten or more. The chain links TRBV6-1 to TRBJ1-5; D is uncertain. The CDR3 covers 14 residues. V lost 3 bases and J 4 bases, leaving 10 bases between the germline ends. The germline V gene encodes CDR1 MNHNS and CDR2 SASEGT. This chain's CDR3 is CASSDGVGNQPQHF. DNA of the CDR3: TGTGCCAGCAGTGACGGGGTCGGGAATCAGCCCCAGCATTTT.

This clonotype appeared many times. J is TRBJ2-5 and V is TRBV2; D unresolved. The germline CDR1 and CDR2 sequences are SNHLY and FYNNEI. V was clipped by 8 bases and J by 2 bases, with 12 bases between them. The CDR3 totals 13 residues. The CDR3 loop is CASLGNNQETQYF. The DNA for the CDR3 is TGTGCCAGCCTGGGGAACAATCAAGAGACCCAGTACTTC.

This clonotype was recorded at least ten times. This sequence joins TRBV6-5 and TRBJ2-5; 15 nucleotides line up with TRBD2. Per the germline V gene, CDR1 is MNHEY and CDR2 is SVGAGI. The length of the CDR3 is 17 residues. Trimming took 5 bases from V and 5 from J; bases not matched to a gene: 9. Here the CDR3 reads CASSHFGLAGGLETQYF. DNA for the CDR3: TGTGCCAGCAGTCATTTTGGACTAGCGGGGGGGTTGGAGACCCAGTACTTC.